The next 21 T cell receptor beta chains were all read from a single sample in a study of blood T cell repertoires in COVID-19. Clones were sequenced by immunoSEQ multiplex PCR, and TCRdb holds only the in-frame ones, with some missing. The sample lists more than 150,000 clones, about four fifths seen once, with roughly 13% in the top ten. Source material: peripheral blood. The receptors stem from a man in his 70s who had recovered from COVID-19.

This chain uses TRBV19 with TRBJ1-1; D is ambiguous. The V gene's germline CDR1 is LNHDA and CDR2 SQIVND (reference sequence). V dropped 8 bases and J dropped 8 bases, with 18 bases sitting between them. The CDR3 is 13 residues long. The CDR3 reads CASAYVLGGEAFF. CDR3 sequence (DNA): TGTGCCAGTGCCTATGTTTTGGGCGGGGAAGCTTTCTTT.

The chain carries TRBV19 and TRBJ2-6; D not certain. Germline lookup yields CDR1 LNHDA and CDR2 SQIVND (reference sequence). The CDR3 is 14 amino acids. V lost 5 bases, J lost 0 bases, and 5 bases lay in between. CDR3 region: CASSLSSGANVLTF. For the CDR3, the DNA is TGTGCCAGTAGTTTGAGCTCTGGGGCCAACGTCCTGACTTTC.

This chain joins TRBV5-1 and TRBJ2-1; 12 bases are shared with TRBD2. The V segment lost 7 bases and the J segment 9 bases; nucleotides outside the gene matches: 8. CDR3 length: 14 amino acids. Per the germline V gene, CDR1 is SGHRS and CDR2 is YFSETQ. DNA of the CDR3: TGCGCCAGCCAGGGGGCACTAGCGGGAGGTGAGCAGTTCTTC. Translating it yields CASQGALAGGEQFF. The full variable domain, rest sourced from reference TRBV5-1 and TRBJ2-1, is KAGVTQTPRYLIKTRGQQVTLSCSPISGHRSVSWYQQTPGQGLQFLFEYFSETQRNKGNFPGRFSGRQFSNSRSEMNVSTLELGDSALYLCASQGALAGGEQFFGPGTRLTVL.

The chain carries TRBV5-1 and TRBJ2-2, with 9 bases aligning to TRBD1. Germline V CDR1 and CDR2: SGHRS, YFSETQ. V lost 0 bases, J lost 7 bases, and 7 bases stayed unmatched. This CDR3 has 16 amino acids. The CDR3 loop is CASSLARTGAGGELFF. DNA of the CDR3: TGCGCCAGCAGCTTGGCCAGGACAGGGGCTGGCGGGGAGCTGTTTTTT.

The V and J genes are TRBV4-2 and TRBJ2-7; D might be TRBD2 (6 bases). Trimming left V 0 bases short and J 4 bases short, with 10 bases between. CDR1 and CDR2 (germline): LGHNA, YNFKEQ. The length of the CDR3 is 14 residues. Written as DNA, the CDR3 is TGTGCCAGCAGCCAAGAAGCGGGCCCGTACGAGCAGTACTTC. Its translation: CASSQEAGPYEQYF.

This clone was recorded only once. The J gene is TRBJ1-2, the V gene TRBV7-2; a weak D match, TRBD1 (6 bases). Germline V gene data show CDR1 as SGHTA and CDR2 as FQGNSA. The CDR3 is 14 residues long. V lost 4 bases, J lost 2 bases, and 11 bases lay in between. The CDR3 is CASSSLRGNYGYTF. CDR3 bases: TGTGCCAGCAGCTCTTTAAGGGGGAACTATGGCTACACCTTC.

The rearrangement links TRBV5-1 to TRBJ2-7; possibly TRBD1 for D (5 bases). CDR3 size: 14 residues. The germline V gene encodes CDR1 SGHRS and CDR2 YFSETQ. The V gene lost 0 bases and the J gene lost 6 bases, with 13 bases spanning the gap. CDR3 loop: CASSLVGQGTEQYF. The CDR3 DNA reads as TGCGCCAGCAGCTTGGTGGGCCAGGGAACCGAGCAGTACTTC.

This chain connects TRBV7-2 to TRBJ1-3; D might be TRBD1 (5 bases). CDR1 and CDR2 from the germline V gene are SGHTA and FQGNSA. V was shortened by 5 bases and J by 0 bases, with 14 bases between the two germline ends. The CDR3 length is 16 residues. CDR3 protein: CASSIHGGSSGNTIYF. The DNA for the CDR3 is TGTGCCAGCAGCATACATGGGGGGAGCTCTGGAAACACCATATATTTT.

This chain uses TRBV27 with TRBJ1-5; D is ambiguous. V lost 6 bases to trimming and J lost 0 bases, with 12 bases between them. Per germline, CDR1 MNHEY and CDR2 SMNVEV (reference sequence). The CDR3 length is 15 residues. CDR3 in DNA: TGTGCCAGCAGAGCTTTACCGGTTAGCAATCAGCCCCAGCATTTT. Its translation: CASRALPVSNQPQHF.

This clone was seen a few times. J is TRBJ1-5 and V is TRBV12-5; TRBD1 might be the D (5 bases). V was clipped by 1 base and J by 6 bases, with 13 bases between them. The CDR3 covers 15 residues. Germline V gene sequence: CDR1 LGHNT, CDR2 FRNRAP. The CDR3 here is CASGLGTPVSQPQHF. Written as DNA, the CDR3 is TGTGCTAGTGGTTTGGGGACACCGGTATCTCAGCCCCAGCATTTT.

The rearrangement links TRBV19 to TRBJ1-1; D might be TRBD1 (5 bases). V was pared by 5 bases and J by 0 bases, with 13 bases between. CDR3 length: 15 residues. Germline assignment: CDR1 LNHDA and CDR2 SQIVND (reference sequence). The CDR3 loop reads CASSWRPGVNTEAFF. The DNA of the CDR3 is TGTGCCAGTAGTTGGCGTCCGGGGGTGAACACTGAAGCTTTCTTT.

V and J are TRBV6-1 and TRBJ2-3; TRBD1 aligns across 8 bases. Germline loops: CDR1 MNHNS, CDR2 SASEGT. The J segment lost 3 bases and the V segment lost 3 bases, leaving 5 bases of the junction unmatched. This CDR3 is 15 amino acids long. The CDR3 loop reads CASSEDRAGTDTQYF. As DNA, the CDR3 is TGTGCCAGCAGTGAGGACAGGGCTGGGACAGATACGCAGTATTTT.

The chain couples TRBV11-3 to TRBJ2-7; D call uncertain. This CDR3 comprises 15 residues. The V and J ends lost 1 base and 3 bases respectively, with 13 bases between them. Germline assignment: CDR1 SGHNT and CDR2 YENEEA. CDR3 residues: CASSLGFGTFYEQYF. The CDR3 region has the DNA TGTGCCAGCAGCTTAGGTTTCGGTACCTTCTACGAGCAGTACTTC.

This chain links TRBV6-2 or TRBV6-3 with TRBJ1-5; 12 bases map to TRBD1. The CDR3 extends over 18 amino acids. Germline trimming cut 2 bases from V and 3 bases from J; bases unmatched to any gene: 8. CDR1 is MNHEY and CDR2 is SVGEGT in the germline V gene. CDR3 nucleotides: TGTGCCAGCAGTTACGTCCGGGACAGGGGGCTCAACAATCAGCCCCAGCATTTT. This encodes CASSYVRDRGLNNQPQHF.

The chain recombines TRBV7-3 with TRBJ2-5; D perhaps matches TRBD2 (6 bases). The V end lost 5 bases, the J end lost 4 bases, and 14 bases lay between the germline ends. The CDR3 runs to 14 residues. CDR1 is SGHTA, CDR2 FQGTGA, per germline. The CDR3 DNA sequence: TGTGCCAGCAGCGGAACCGGGACTCGAGAGACCCAGTACTTC. The encoded protein is CASSGTGTRETQYF. The entire variable domain, with the rest obtained from reference TRBV7-3 and TRBJ2-5, is as follows: GAGVSQTPSNKVTEKGKYVELRCDPISGHTALYWYRQSLGQGPEFLIYFQGTGAADDSGLPNDRFFAVRPEGSVSTLKIQRTERGDSAVYLCASSGTGTRETQYFGPGTRLLVL.

This clone was recorded only once. The V and J genes are TRBV6-1 and TRBJ1-1, with D unclear. The CDR3 contains 13 residues. In germline, CDR1 is MNHNS, CDR2 SASEGT. Deletions cut 2 bases from V and 4 bases from J, with 8 bases between. The CDR3 reads CASSEHGPTEAFF. The CDR3 nucleotides read TGTGCCAGCAGTGAACATGGGCCCACTGAAGCTTTCTTT.

The chain joins TRBV27 to TRBJ2-3; 7 bases align to TRBD2. The CDR3 loop spans 15 amino acids. Germline V gives CDR1 MNHEY, CDR2 SMNVEV (reference sequence). With 4 bases clipped from V and 4 bases from J, the junction kept 8 bases outside the gene matches. DNA for the CDR3: TGTGCCAGCAGTTCACTCGGACTAGTAGCAGATACGCAGTATTTT. As protein: CASSSLGLVADTQYF.

J is TRBJ1-1 and V is TRBV29-1; D perhaps matches TRBD1 (6 bases). Germline V gene lookup returns CDR1 SQVTM and CDR2 ANQGSEA. V lost 2 bases to trimming and J lost 3 bases, with 10 bases between them. The CDR3 has 13 residues. As DNA, the CDR3 is TGCAGCGTTGAAATCCGGACAGACACTGAAGCTTTCTTT. The encoded protein is CSVEIRTDTEAFF.

The table lists this clone with a few counts. CDR3 sequence reads: CASSLLDRGNSPLHF. The DNA of the CDR3 is TGCGCCAGCAGCTTACTGGACAGGGGGAATTCACCCCTCCACTTT. This rearrangement joins TRBV5-1 to TRBJ1-6; 10 positions match TRBD1. There are 15 residues in the CDR3. J was trimmed by 7 bases and V by 2 bases; bases with no gene match: 3. Per germline, CDR1 SGHRS and CDR2 YFSETQ. The full variable domain, completed using reference TRBV5-1 and TRBJ1-6, is KAGVTQTPRYLIKTRGQQVTLSCSPISGHRSVSWYQQTPGQGLQFLFEYFSETQRNKGNFPGRFSGRQFSNSRSEMNVSTLELGDSALYLCASSLLDRGNSPLHFGNGTRLTVT.

CDR3 in DNA: TGTGCCAGCAGTTTACAGGGATCAGGAGAAAAACTGTTTTTT. Protein: CASSLQGSGEKLFF. The genes are TRBV27 and TRBJ1-4; D might be TRBD1 (5 bases). The CDR3 spans 14 residues. V was shortened by 2 bases and J by 8 bases, with 12 bases between the two germline ends. Per germline, CDR1 MNHEY and CDR2 SMNVEV (reference sequence).

This chain uses TRBV5-5 with TRBJ1-1, with D tentatively TRBD1 (6 bases). Trimming pared 4 bases from V and 0 bases from J, leaving 13 bases between. CDR1 and CDR2 (germline): SGHKS, YYEKEE (reference sequence). This CDR3 comprises 15 residues. The CDR3 DNA reads TGTGCCAGCAGCCTAAGACAGGATTTGAACACTGAAGCTTTCTTT. This sequence encodes CASSLRQDLNTEAFF.